The clone carrying this T cell receptor (beta chain) was counted at least ten times. The antigen is undetermined. The data were taken from a study of regulatory T cells in long-lasting Graves disease. About the study: Graves' patients who were just diagnosed had used antithyroid drugs for under 3 months. Broader study findings: Limited samples may have lowered accuracy.

CDR3 length: 13 amino acids. Germline-derived CDR1 and CDR2 are SGHNT and YENEEA. V dropped 4 bases and J dropped 4 bases, with 11 bases sitting between them. Library construction for TCR beta used iRepertoire HTBI primers and Arm-PCR of CDR3 regions. TCRdb analysed the multiplex PCR reads with MiXCR anew, one entry per CDR3 protein. The table shows over 400,000 distinct CDR3 sequences, with 14% occurring only once. Time point denoted: newly diagnosed GD, antithyroid drugs for less than 3 months. Isolated PBMC RNA provided the starting material for the TCR library. The same data also went into a second study, on T cells in Graves' hyperthyroidism and ophthalmopathy. According to that study: For Graves' hyperthyroidism to be stable, ophthalmopathy could not progress within 18 months. Used for diagnoses were clinical symptoms, serum thyroxine and TRAb, thyroid ultrasound and orbital computed tomography.

Sequenced here: peripheral blood mononuclear cells (PBMCs), sampled at new diagnosis, from a patient treated with antithyroid drugs. V usage is TRBV11-3 and J usage is TRBJ2-7; either TRBD1 or TRBD2 may supply D (6 bases each). This receptor was identified in a woman aged 45 to 65 with Graves disease. The CDR3 DNA is TGTGCCAGCAGCTCCGGGGGCGGGTACGAGCAGTACTTC. Translating it yields CASSSGGGYEQYF.